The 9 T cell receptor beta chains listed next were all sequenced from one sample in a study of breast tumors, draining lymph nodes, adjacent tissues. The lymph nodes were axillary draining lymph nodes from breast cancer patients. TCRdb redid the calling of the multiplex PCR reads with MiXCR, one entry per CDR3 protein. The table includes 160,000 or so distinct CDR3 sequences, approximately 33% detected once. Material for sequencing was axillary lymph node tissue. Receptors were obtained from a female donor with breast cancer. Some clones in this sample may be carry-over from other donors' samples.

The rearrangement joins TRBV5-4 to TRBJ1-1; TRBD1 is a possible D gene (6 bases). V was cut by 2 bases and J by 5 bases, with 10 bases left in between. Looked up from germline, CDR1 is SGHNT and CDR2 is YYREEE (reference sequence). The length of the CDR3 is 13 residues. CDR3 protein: CASSLPTGTEAFF. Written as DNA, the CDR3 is TGTGCCAGCAGCTTACCGACAGGAACTGAAGCTTTCTTT.

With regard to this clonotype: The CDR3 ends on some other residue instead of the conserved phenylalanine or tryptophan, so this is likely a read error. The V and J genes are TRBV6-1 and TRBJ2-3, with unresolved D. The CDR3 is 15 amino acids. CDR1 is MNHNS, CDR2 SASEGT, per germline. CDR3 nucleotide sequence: TGTACCAGCAGTATGGGCGGTCCTAGCACAGATACGCAGTATCTT. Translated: CTSSMGGPSTDTQYL.

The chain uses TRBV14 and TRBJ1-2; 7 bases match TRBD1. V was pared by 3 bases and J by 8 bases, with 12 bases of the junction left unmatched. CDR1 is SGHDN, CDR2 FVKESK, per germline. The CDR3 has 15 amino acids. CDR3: CASSHYNRGVWGYTF. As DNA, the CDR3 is TGTGCCAGCAGCCATTACAACAGGGGTGTGTGGGGCTACACCTTC.

The CDR3 sequence: CASSLPEEGYTF. The CDR3 coding sequence is TGTGCCAGCAGCCTCCCCGAGGAGGGCTACACCTTC. The chain carries TRBV9 and TRBJ1-2; D is unclear. This CDR3 is built from 12 residues. The germline V and J ends were trimmed by 4 bases and 8 bases, with 12 bases remaining between them. Germline V gives CDR1 SGDLS, CDR2 YYNGEE.

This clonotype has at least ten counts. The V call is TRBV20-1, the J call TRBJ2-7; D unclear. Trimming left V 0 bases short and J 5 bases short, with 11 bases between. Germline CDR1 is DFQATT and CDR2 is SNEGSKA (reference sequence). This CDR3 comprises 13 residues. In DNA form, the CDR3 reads TGCAGTGCTAGAGATTCGTCCAGCGACGAGCAGTACTTC. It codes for CSARDSSSDEQYF.

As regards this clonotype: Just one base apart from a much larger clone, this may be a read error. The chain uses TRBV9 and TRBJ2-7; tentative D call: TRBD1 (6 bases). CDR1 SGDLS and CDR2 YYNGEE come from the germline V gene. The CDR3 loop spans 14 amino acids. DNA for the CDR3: TGTGCCAGCAGCGTAAAAGATACAGGGTACGAGCAGTCCTTC. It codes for CASSVKDTGYEQSF.

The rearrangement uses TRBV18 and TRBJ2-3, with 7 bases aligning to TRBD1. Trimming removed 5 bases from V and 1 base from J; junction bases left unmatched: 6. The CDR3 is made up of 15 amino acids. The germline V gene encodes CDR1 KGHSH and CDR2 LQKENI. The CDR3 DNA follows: TGTGCCAGCTCAACACAGGGGTCAGGCACAGATACGCAGTATTTT. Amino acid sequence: CASSTQGSGTDTQYF.

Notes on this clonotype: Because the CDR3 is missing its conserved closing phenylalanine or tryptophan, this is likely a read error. The CDR3 DNA sequence: TGTGCCAACAGTTTGACGGGACACGTCAATCAGCCCCAGCATCTT. Translation gives CANSLTGHVNQPQHL. The V call is TRBV7-8, the J call TRBJ1-5; D possibly corresponds to TRBD1 (6 bases). CDR1 SGHVS and CDR2 FQNEAQ come from the germline V gene. Trimming took off 10 bases at V and 3 bases at J, with 19 bases between the two ends. The CDR3 spans 15 residues.

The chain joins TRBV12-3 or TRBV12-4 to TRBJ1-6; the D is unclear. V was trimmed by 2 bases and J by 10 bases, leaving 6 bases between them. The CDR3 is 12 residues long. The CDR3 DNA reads TGTGCCAGCAGTTTAATCGGGTCACCCCTCCACTTT. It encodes CASSLIGSPLHF.